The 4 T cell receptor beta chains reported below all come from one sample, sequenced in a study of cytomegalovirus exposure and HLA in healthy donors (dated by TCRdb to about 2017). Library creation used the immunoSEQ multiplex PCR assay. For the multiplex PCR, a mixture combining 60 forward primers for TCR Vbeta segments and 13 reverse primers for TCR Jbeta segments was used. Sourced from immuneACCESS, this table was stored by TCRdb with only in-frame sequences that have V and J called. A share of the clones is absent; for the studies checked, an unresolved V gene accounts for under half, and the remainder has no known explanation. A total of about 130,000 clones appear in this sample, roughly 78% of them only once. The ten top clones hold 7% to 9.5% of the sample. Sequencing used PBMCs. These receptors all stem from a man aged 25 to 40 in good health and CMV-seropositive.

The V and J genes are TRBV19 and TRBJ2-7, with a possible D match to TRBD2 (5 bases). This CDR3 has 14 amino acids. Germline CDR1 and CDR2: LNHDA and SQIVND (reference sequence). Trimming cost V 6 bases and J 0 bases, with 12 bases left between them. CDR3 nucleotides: TGTGCCAGTAGCGCTAGCCCGCCCTCCTACGAGCAGTACTTC. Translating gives CASSASPPSYEQYF.

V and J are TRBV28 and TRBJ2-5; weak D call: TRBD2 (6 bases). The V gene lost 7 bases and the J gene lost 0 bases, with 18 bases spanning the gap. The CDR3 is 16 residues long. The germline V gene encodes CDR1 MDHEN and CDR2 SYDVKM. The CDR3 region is CASNSRGTKDQETQYF. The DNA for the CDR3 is TGTGCCAGCAACTCGCGGGGCACAAAAGACCAAGAGACCCAGTACTTC. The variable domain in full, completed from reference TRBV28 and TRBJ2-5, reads DVKVTQSSRYLVKRTGEKVFLECVQDMDHENMFWYRQDPGLGLRLIYFSYDVKMKEKGDIPEGYSVSREKKERFSLILESASTNQTSMYLCASNSRGTKDQETQYFGPGTRLLVL.

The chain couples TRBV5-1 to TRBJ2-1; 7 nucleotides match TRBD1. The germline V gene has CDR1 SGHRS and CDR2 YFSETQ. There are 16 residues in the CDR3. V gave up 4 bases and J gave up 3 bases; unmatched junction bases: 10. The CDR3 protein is CASSKEPGQFYNEQFF. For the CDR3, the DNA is TGCGCCAGCAGCAAAGAACCGGGACAGTTCTACAATGAGCAGTTCTTC.

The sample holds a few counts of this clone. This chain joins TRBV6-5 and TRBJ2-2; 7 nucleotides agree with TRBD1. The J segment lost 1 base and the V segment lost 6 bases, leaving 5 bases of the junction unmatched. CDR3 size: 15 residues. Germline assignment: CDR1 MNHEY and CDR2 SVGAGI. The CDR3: CASSLGQENTGELFF. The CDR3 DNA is TGTGCCAGCAGCCTAGGACAGGAGAACACCGGGGAGCTGTTTTTT.